These T cell receptor beta chains were read from a single sample in a study of blood T cell repertoires in COVID-19. Profiling relied on immunoSEQ multiplex PCR, and the TCRdb table lists in-frame clones only, not all of them. There are roughly 330,000 clones in the sample; 80% to 90% occur only once, and approximately 6.5% lies in the top ten. What was sequenced was peripheral blood. All receptors come from a man younger than 30 who had recovered from COVID-19. CDR3s include the opening cysteine and the closing phenylalanine or tryptophan. The order of the fields is J gene, D gene, clone size, V gene, CDR3 protein, CDR3 DNA. A D gene is named only where the DNA matches it firmly. Some rows mark clone size as missing; the rest say once, few, many or name a class of expanded clone.

j_gene: TRBJ1-1; d_gene: TRBD1; abundance: -; v_gene: TRBV7-9; CDR3aa: CASSLQAGGRTEAFF; CDR3nt: TGTGCCAGCAGCTTACAAGCAGGGGGCAGAACTGAAGCTTTCTTT
j_gene: TRBJ1-5; d_gene: -; abundance: -; v_gene: TRBV4-1; CDR3aa: CASSQEGTYSNQPQHF; CDR3nt: TGCGCCAGCAGCCAAGAGGGGACTTATAGCAATCAGCCCCAGCATTTT
j_gene: TRBJ2-7; d_gene: TRBD2; abundance: -; v_gene: TRBV6-2/TRBV6-3; CDR3aa: CASSYRRSGLAGGSSYEQYF; CDR3nt: TGTGCCAGCAGTTACCGTCGTTCGGGACTAGCGGGAGGAAGCTCCTACGAGCAGTACTTC
j_gene: TRBJ1-1; d_gene: TRBD1; abundance: -; v_gene: TRBV14; CDR3aa: CASSQRGLTTEAFF; CDR3nt: TGTGCCAGCAGCCAAAGGGGGCTTACCACTGAAGCTTTCTTT
j_gene: TRBJ2-1; d_gene: TRBD2; abundance: -; v_gene: TRBV5-8; CDR3aa: CASSLAKTSGRYNEQFF; CDR3nt: TGTGCCAGCAGCTTGGCGAAGACTAGCGGGAGGTACAATGAGCAGTTCTTC
j_gene: TRBJ2-6; d_gene: -; abundance: -; v_gene: TRBV21-1; CDR3aa: CASSKGGKDNRGPGANVLTF; CDR3nt: TGTGCCAGCAGCAAAGGCGGAAAGGACAACAGGGGGCCAGGGGCCAACGTCCTGACTTTC
j_gene: TRBJ2-7; d_gene: TRBD1; abundance: -; v_gene: TRBV5-1; CDR3aa: CASSSGQAQEQYF; CDR3nt: TGCGCCAGCAGCTCTGGACAGGCGCAAGAGCAGTACTTC
j_gene: TRBJ2-1; d_gene: -; abundance: -; v_gene: TRBV5-1; CDR3aa: CASSSDSNNEQFF; CDR3nt: TGCGCCAGCAGCTCGGACAGTAACAATGAGCAGTTCTTC
j_gene: TRBJ2-5; d_gene: TRBD1; abundance: -; v_gene: TRBV29-1; CDR3aa: CSTDRGNQETQYF; CDR3nt: TGCAGCACAGACAGGGGGAATCAAGAGACCCAGTACTTC
j_gene: TRBJ2-3; d_gene: TRBD1; abundance: once; v_gene: TRBV27; CDR3aa: CASTKWTGGGVDTQYF; CDR3nt: TGTGCCAGCACTAAATGGACAGGGGGCGGGGTCGATACGCAGTATTTT
j_gene: TRBJ2-2; d_gene: TRBD1; abundance: -; v_gene: TRBV4-1; CDR3aa: CASSQDRGQGNTGELFF; CDR3nt: TGCGCCAGCAGCCAAGATAGGGGACAGGGGAACACCGGGGAGCTGTTTTTT
j_gene: TRBJ1-3; d_gene: -; abundance: few; v_gene: TRBV19; CDR3aa: CASSEGNTIYF; CDR3nt: TGTGCCAGTAGTGAGGGAAACACCATATATTTT
j_gene: TRBJ2-1; d_gene: TRBD2; abundance: -; v_gene: TRBV6-6; CDR3aa: CASSLLAGRHEQFF; CDR3nt: TGTGCCAGCAGCTTACTAGCGGGCAGGCATGAGCAGTTCTTC
j_gene: TRBJ1-5; d_gene: TRBD1; abundance: -; v_gene: TRBV19; CDR3aa: CASSIVAGGNQPQHF; CDR3nt: TGTGCCAGTAGTATAGTGGCAGGGGGAAATCAGCCCCAGCATTTT
j_gene: TRBJ2-1; d_gene: TRBD2; abundance: -; v_gene: TRBV9; CDR3aa: CASSPGLASYNEQFF; CDR3nt: TGTGCCAGCAGCCCGGGACTAGCCTCATACAATGAGCAGTTCTTC
j_gene: TRBJ1-1; d_gene: TRBD1; abundance: -; v_gene: TRBV6-5; CDR3aa: CASRQGTAPIAEAFF; CDR3nt: TGTGCCAGCAGACAAGGGACAGCCCCGATCGCTGAAGCTTTCTTT
j_gene: TRBJ2-2; d_gene: -; abundance: -; v_gene: TRBV27; CDR3aa: CASKWQGLDTGELFF; CDR3nt: TGTGCCAGCAAATGGCAGGGTCTGGACACCGGGGAGCTGTTTTTT